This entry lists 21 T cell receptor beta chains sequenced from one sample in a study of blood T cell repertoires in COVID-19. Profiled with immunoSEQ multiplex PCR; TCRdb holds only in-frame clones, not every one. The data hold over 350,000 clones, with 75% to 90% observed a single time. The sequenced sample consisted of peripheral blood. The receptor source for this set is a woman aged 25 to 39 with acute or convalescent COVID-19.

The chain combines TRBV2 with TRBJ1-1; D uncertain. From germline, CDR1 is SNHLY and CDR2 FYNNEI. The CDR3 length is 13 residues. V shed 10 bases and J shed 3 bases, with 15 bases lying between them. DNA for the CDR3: TGTGCCAATCCGCGGGATCAGTACACTGAAGCTTTCTTT. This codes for CANPRDQYTEAFF.

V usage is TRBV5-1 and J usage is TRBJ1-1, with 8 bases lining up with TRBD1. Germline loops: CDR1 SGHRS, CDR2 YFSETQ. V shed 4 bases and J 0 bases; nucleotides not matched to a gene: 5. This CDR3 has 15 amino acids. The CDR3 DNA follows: TGCGCCAGCAGCCGGGACAGGAGCGTGAACACTGAAGCTTTCTTT. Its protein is CASSRDRSVNTEAFF.

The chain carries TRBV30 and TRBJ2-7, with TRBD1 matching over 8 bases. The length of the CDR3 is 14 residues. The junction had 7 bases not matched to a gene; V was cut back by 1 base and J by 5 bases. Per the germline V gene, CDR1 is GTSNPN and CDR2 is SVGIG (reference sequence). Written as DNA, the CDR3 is TGTGCCTGGAGTGAATGGCAGGGGGCCGACGAGCAGTACTTC. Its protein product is CAWSEWQGADEQYF.

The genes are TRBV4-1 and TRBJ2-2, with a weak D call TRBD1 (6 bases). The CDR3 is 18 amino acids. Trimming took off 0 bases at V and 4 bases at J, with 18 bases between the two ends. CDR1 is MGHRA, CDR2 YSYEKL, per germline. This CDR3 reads CASSQEWGPPPLTGELFF. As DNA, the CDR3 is TGCGCCAGCAGCCAAGAGTGGGGGCCCCCCCCGCTCACCGGGGAGCTGTTTTTT.

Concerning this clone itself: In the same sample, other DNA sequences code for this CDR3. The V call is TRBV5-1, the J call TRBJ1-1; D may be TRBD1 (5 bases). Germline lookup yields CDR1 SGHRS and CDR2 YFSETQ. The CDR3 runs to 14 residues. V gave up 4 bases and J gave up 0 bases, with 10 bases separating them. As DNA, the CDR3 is TGCGCCAGCAGCCTGGCAGGGATGAACACTGAAGCTTTCTTT. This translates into CASSLAGMNTEAFF.

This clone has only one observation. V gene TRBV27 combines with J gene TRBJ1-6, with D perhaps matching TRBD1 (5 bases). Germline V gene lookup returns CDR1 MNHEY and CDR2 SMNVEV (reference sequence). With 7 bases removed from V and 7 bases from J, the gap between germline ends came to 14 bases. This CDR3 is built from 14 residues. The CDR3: CASNPGGGNSPLHF. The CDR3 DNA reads TGTGCCAGCAACCCCGGGGGAGGGAATTCACCCCTCCACTTT.

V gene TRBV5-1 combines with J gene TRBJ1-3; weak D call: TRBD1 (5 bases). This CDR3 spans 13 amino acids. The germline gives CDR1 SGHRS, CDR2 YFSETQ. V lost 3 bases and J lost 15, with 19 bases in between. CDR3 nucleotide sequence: TGCGCCAGCAGCTCCGTATCAGACGGGGGTAAATATTTT. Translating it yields CASSSVSDGGKYF.

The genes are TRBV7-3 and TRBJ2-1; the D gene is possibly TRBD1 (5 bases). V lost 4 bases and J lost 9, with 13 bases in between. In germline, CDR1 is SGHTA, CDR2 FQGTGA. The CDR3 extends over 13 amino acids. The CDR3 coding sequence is TGTGCCAGCAGCTCCACCTCAGGGTTTGAGCAGTTCTTC. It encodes CASSSTSGFEQFF. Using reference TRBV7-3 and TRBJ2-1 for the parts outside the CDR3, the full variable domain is GAGVSQTPSNKVTEKGKYVELRCDPISGHTALYWYRQSLGQGPEFLIYFQGTGAADDSGLPNDRFFAVRPEGSVSTLKIQRTERGDSAVYLCASSSTSGFEQFFGPGTRLTVL.

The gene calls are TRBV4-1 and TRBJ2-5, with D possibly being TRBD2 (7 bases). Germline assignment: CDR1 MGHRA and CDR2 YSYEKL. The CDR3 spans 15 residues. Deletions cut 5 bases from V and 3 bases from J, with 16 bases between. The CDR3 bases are TGCGCCAGCAGCTTGAAGGGGGGAGGGGAAGAGACCCAGTACTTC. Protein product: CASSLKGGGEETQYF.

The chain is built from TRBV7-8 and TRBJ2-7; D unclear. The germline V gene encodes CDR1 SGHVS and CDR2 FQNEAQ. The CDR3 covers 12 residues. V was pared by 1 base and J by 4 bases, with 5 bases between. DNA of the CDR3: TGTGCCAGCAGCTTAGGGCAGTACGAGCAGTACTTC. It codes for CASSLGQYEQYF.

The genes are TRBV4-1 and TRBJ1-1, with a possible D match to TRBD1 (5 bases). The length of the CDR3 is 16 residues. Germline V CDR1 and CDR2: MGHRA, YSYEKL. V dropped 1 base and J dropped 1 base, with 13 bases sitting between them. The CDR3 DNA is TGCGCCAGCAGCCAAGGCAGGGCCCTTCGGAACACTGAAGCTTTCTTT. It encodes CASSQGRALRNTEAFF.

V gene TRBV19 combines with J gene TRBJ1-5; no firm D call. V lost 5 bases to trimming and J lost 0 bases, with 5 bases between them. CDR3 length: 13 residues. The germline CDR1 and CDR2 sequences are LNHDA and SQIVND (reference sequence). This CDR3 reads CASSRGSNQPQHF. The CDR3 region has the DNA TGTGCCAGTAGTCGGGGTAGCAATCAGCCCCAGCATTTT.

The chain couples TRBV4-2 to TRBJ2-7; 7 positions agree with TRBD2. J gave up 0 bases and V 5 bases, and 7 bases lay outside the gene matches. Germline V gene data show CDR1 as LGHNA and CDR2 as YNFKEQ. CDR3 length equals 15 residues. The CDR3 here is CASSVGTKSSYEQYF. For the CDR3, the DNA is TGTGCCAGCAGCGTCGGGACTAAAAGCTCCTACGAGCAGTACTTC.

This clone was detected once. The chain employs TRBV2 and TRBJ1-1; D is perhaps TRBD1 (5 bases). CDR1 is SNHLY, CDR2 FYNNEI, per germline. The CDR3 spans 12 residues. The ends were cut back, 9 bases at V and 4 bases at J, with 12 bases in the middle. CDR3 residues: CASLRVSTEAFF. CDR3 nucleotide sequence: TGTGCCAGTCTCAGGGTCAGCACTGAAGCTTTCTTT.

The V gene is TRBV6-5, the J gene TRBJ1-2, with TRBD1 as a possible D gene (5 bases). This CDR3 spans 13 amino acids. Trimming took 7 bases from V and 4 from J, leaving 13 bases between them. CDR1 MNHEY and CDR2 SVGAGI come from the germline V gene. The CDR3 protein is CASIDTGTYGYTF. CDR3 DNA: TGTGCCAGCATCGACACAGGAACCTATGGCTACACCTTC.

CDR3 region: CASCSGGGANVLTF. The CDR3 bases are TGTGCCAGCTGCTCGGGGGGTGGGGCCAACGTCCTGACTTTC. The chain joins TRBV28 to TRBJ2-6; 7 bases line up with TRBD2. Germline CDR1 reads MDHEN; CDR2 reads SYDVKM. V trimming: 8 bases; J trimming: 3 bases; junction bases outside the gene matches: 4. CDR3 length: 14 amino acids.

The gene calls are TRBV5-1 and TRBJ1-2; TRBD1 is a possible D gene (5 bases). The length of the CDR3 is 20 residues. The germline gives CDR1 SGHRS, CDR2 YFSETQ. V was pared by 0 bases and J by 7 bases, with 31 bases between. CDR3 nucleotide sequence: TGCGCCAGCAGCTTGGCCAGCTCCAGGGCCCCCCCCATCGCTGGTCCTGGCTACACCTTC. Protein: CASSLASSRAPPIAGPGYTF. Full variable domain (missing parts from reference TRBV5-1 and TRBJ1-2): KAGVTQTPRYLIKTRGQQVTLSCSPISGHRSVSWYQQTPGQGLQFLFEYFSETQRNKGNFPGRFSGRQFSNSRSEMNVSTLELGDSALYLCASSLASSRAPPIAGPGYTFGSGTRLTVV.

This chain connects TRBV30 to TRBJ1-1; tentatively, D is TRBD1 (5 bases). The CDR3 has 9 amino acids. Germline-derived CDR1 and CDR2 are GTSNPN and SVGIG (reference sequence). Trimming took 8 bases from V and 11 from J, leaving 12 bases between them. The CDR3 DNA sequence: TGTGCCGGGAACCCAGGGGCTTTCTTT. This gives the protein CAGNPGAFF.

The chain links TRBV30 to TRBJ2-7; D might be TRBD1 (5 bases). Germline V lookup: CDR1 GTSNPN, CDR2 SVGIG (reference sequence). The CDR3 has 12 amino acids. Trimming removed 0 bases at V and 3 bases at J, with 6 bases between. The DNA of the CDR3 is TGTGCCTGGAGTGTAGGACACTACGAGCAGTACTTC. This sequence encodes CAWSVGHYEQYF.

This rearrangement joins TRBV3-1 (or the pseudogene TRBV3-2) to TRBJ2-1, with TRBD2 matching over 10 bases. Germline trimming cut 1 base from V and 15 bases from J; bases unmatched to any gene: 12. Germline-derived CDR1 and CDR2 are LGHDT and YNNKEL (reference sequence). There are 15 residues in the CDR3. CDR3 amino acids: CASSQGSSGGPYSFF. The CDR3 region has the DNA TGTGCCAGCAGCCAAGGGTCTAGCGGGGGCCCCTATTCGTTCTTC.

As DNA, the CDR3 is TGTGCCAGCAGCCAAGATCCAGGGGGTTATAACTATGGCTACACCTTC. As protein: CASSQDPGGYNYGYTF. The chain uses TRBV3-1 (or the pseudogene TRBV3-2) and TRBJ1-2; 7 nucleotides match TRBD1. The CDR3 loop spans 16 amino acids. Looked up from germline, CDR1 is LGHDT and CDR2 is YNNKEL (reference sequence). J lost 1 base, V lost 0 bases, and 5 bases had no gene match.